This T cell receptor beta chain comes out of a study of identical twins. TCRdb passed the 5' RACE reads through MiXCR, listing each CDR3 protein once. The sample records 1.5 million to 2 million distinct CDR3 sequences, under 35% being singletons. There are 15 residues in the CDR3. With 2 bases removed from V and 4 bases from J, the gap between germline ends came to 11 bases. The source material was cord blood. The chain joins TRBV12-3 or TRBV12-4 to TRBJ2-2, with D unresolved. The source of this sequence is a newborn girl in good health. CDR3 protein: CASSLPSTPTGELFF. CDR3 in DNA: TGTGCCAGCAGTTTACCATCAACTCCCACCGGGGAGCTGTTTTTT.